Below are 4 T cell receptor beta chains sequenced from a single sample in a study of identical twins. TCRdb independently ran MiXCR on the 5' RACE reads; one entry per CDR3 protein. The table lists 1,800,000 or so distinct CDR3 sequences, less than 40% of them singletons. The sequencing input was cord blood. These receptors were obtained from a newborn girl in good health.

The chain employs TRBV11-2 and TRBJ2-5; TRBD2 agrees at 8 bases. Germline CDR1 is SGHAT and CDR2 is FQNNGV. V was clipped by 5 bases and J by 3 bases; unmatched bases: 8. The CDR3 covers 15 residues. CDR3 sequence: CASSTSGGLKETQYF. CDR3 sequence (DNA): TGTGCCAGCAGCACCTCGGGGGGGCTTAAAGAGACCCAGTACTTC. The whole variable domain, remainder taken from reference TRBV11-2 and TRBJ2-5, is EAGVAQSPRYKIIEKRQSVAFWCNPISGHATLYWYQQILGQGPKLLIQFQNNGVVDDSQLPKDRFSAERLKGVDSTLKIQPAKLEDSAVYLCASSTSGGLKETQYFGPGTRLLVL.

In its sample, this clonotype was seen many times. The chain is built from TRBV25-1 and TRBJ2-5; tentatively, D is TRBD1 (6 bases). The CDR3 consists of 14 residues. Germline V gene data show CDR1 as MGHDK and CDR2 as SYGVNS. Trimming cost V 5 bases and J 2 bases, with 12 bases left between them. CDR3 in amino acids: CASSFSGTQETQYF. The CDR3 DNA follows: TGTGCCAGCAGTTTCTCCGGGACACAAGAGACCCAGTACTTC. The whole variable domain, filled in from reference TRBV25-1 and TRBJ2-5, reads EADIYQTPRYLVIGTGKKITLECSQTMGHDKMYWYQQDPGMELHLIHYSYGVNSTEKGDLSSESTVSRIRTEHFPLTLESARPSHTSQYLCASSFSGTQETQYFGPGTRLLVL.

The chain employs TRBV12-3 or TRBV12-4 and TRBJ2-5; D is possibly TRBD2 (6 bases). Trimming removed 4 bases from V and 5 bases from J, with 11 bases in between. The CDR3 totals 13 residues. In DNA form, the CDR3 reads TGTGCCAGCAGTTGGTACGGGGGTGAGACCCAGTACTTC. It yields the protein CASSWYGGETQYF.

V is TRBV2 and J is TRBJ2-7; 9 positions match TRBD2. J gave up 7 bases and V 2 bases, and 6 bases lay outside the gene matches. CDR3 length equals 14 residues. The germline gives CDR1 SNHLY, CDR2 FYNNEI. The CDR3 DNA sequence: TGTGCCAGCAGTGAACTAGCGGGGTACAATGAGCAGTACTTC. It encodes CASSELAGYNEQYF.